These T cell receptor beta chains were read from a single sample in a study of T cell changes during pregnancy in multiple sclerosis. The protocol was immunoSEQ multiplex PCR, while the TCRdb copy is restricted to in-frame clones and leaves out a portion. Of 15,000 to 20,000 clones in the sample, about nine tenths are singletons; the top ten hold around an eighth. The sequences come from CD8+ T cells from peripheral blood mononuclear cells, collected in the third trimester of pregnancy. The receptors come from a female donor in good health, enrolled as a control in a pregnancy study. Both conserved end residues are part of each CDR3. The D gene is left open where the match is weak. Not every row has a clone size; where given, it reads once, few, many or a size class.

13	.	TRBV6-4	few	TRBJ1-1	CASSDRENTEAFF	TGTGCCAGCAGTGACCGGGAGAACACTGAAGCTTTCTTT
15	.	TRBV6-5	.	TRBJ1-6	CASSQGGSYNSPLHF	TGTGCCAGCAGCCAGGGAGGCTCCTATAATTCACCCCTCCACTTT
14	.	TRBV6-5	once	TRBJ1-4	CASSAGMGSEKLFF	TGTGCCAGCAGTGCCGGGATGGGAAGTGAAAAACTGTTTTTT
12	TRBD2	TRBV27	.	TRBJ2-1	CASSRGSGEQFF	TGTGCCAGCAGCCGCGGGAGCGGTGAGCAGTTCTTC
15	TRBD2	TRBV7-2	.	TRBJ2-1	CASSQTSGSKVEQFF	TGTGCCAGCAGCCAGACTAGCGGGAGCAAAGTTGAGCAGTTCTTC
15	TRBD2	TRBV7-2	few	TRBJ2-1	CASSLLAGGPYEQFF	TGTGCCAGCAGCTTACTAGCGGGAGGGCCCTATGAGCAGTTCTTC
14	.	TRBV15	.	TRBJ2-6	CATSSSTGANVLTF	TGTGCCACCAGCAGTTCAACTGGGGCCAACGTCCTGACTTTC
14	.	TRBV10-3	.	TRBJ2-7	CAISESSGEYEQYF	TGTGCCATCAGTGAGTCCTCCGGGGAATACGAGCAGTACTTC
11	.	TRBV15	.	TRBJ2-7	CATSSTGEQYF	TGTGCCACCAGCAGTACGGGCGAGCAGTACTTC
12	.	TRBV27	once	TRBJ2-7	CASSPGTYEQYF	TGTGCCAGCAGTCCCGGGACCTACGAGCAGTACTTC
14	TRBD1	TRBV27	.	TRBJ1-1	CASSLWGQDTEAFF	TGTGCCAGCAGCCTTTGGGGACAGGACACTGAAGCTTTCTTT
13	.	TRBV19	.	TRBJ2-1	CASSIAIENEQFF	TGTGCCAGTAGTATAGCCATCGAGAATGAGCAGTTCTTC
14	.	TRBV11-1	.	TRBJ1-5	CASSRRTGCQPQHF	TGTGCCAGCAGTCGCCGGACGGGGTGTCAGCCCCAGCATTTT
13	.	TRBV19	.	TRBJ2-2	CASSTRGTGELFF	TGTGCCAGTAGTACCAGGGGCACCGGGGAGCTGTTTTTT
13	.	TRBV5-6	.	TRBJ2-7	CASSLILAGEQYF	TGTGCCAGCAGCTTAATTTTGGCAGGCGAGCAGTACTTC
15	TRBD2	TRBV19	.	TRBJ2-1	CASSLRGLAGDEQFF	TGTGCCAGTAGTCTCCGGGGGCTAGCGGGAGATGAGCAGTTCTTC
14	TRBD2	TRBV6-4	.	TRBJ2-2	CASSASGDTGELFF	TGTGCCAGCAGTGCTAGCGGGGACACCGGGGAGCTGTTTTTT
12	.	TRBV27	.	TRBJ2-7	CASSTTGYEQYF	TGTGCCAGCAGTACAACAGGGTACGAGCAGTACTTC
15	TRBD1	TRBV28	.	TRBJ2-5	CASRHHRGRLETQYF	TGTGCCAGCAGACATCACAGGGGGCGGTTAGAGACCCAGTACTTC
14	.	TRBV5-1	.	TRBJ2-7	CASSLGGTIYEQYF	TGCGCCAGCAGCTTGGGAGGGACAATCTACGAGCAGTACTTC
16	.	TRBV27	.	TRBJ1-2	CASSLRREEFLYGYTF	TGTGCCAGCAGTTTAAGGAGGGAAGAATTTCTCTATGGCTACACCTTC
17	TRBD1	TRBV5-5	.	TRBJ2-2	CASSLVGTGEGTGELFF	TGTGCCAGCAGCTTGGTCGGGACAGGGGAGGGCACCGGGGAGCTGTTTTTT
12	.	TRBV18	medium-sized	TRBJ1-1	CASSPQGTEAFF	TGTGCCAGCTCACCCCAGGGCACTGAAGCTTTCTTT
12	.	TRBV29-1	.	TRBJ2-2	CSVVLASGELFF	TGCAGCGTCGTTCTAGCGTCCGGGGAGCTGTTTTTT
14	.	TRBV5-6	.	TRBJ2-7	CASSFGSGSYEQYF	TGTGCCAGCAGCTTTGGTAGCGGATCCTACGAGCAGTACTTC
14	TRBD1	TRBV14	once	TRBJ2-7	CASSLRTGGSEQYF	TGTGCCAGCAGCCTCCGGACAGGGGGAAGCGAGCAGTACTTC
13	TRBD2	TRBV11-2	.	TRBJ2-1	CASSHLAGGEQFF	TGTGCCAGCAGCCACTTAGCGGGTGGTGAGCAGTTCTTC
14	.	TRBV7-9	.	TRBJ2-7	CASSAPTVAYEQYF	TGTGCCAGCAGCGCCCCAACGGTGGCCTACGAGCAGTACTTC
12	TRBD1	TRBV27	.	TRBJ1-2	CASSLYGTDYTF	TGTGCCAGCAGTTTATATGGGACAGACTACACCTTC
16	TRBD2	TRBV28	.	TRBJ2-7	CASSNETSGTSYEQYF	TGTGCCAGCAGCAACGAAACTAGCGGGACCTCCTACGAGCAGTACTTC
15	.	TRBV19	.	TRBJ2-2	CASSIETGRTGELFF	TGTGCCAGTAGTATAGAGACAGGACGGACCGGGGAGCTGTTTTTT
15	.	TRBV4-3	once	TRBJ2-7	CASSPGSAQWNEQYF	TGCGCCAGCAGCCCGGGTTCGGCCCAATGGAACGAGCAGTACTTC
11	.	TRBV19	.	TRBJ2-1	CASQYSSEQFF	TGTGCCAGTCAATATTCCAGTGAGCAGTTCTTC
12	.	TRBV2	few	TRBJ1-2	CASTGEGLDYTF	TGTGCCAGCACGGGAGAGGGCTTGGACTACACCTTC
19	TRBD1	TRBV7-8	.	TRBJ2-2	CASSLAPKGQGIGTGELFF	TGTGCCAGCAGCTTAGCCCCCAAGGGACAGGGAATTGGAACCGGGGAGCTGTTTTTT
14	TRBD1	TRBV19	few	TRBJ2-1	CASAGQGDYNEQFF	TGTGCCAGTGCCGGACAGGGGGACTACAATGAGCAGTTCTTC
11	.	TRBV29-1	.	TRBJ1-1	CSVVSNTEAFF	TGCAGCGTTGTCTCGAACACTGAAGCTTTCTTT
12	.	TRBV2	.	TRBJ2-3	CASTAASDTQYF	TGTGCCAGCACGGCGGCGTCAGATACGCAGTATTTT
16	.	TRBV30	once	TRBJ1-4	CAWKGGGLATNEKLFF	TGTGCCTGGAAAGGGGGAGGGCTAGCAACTAATGAAAAACTGTTTTTT
14	TRBD2	TRBV6-5	once	TRBJ2-2	CASTFLADTGELFF	TGTGCCAGCACCTTCCTAGCGGACACCGGGGAGCTGTTTTTT
14	.	TRBV19	.	TRBJ2-1	CASSTGSSYNEQFF	TGTGCCAGTAGTACTGGGAGCTCCTACAATGAGCAGTTCTTC
16	.	TRBV19	.	TRBJ2-2	CASTPQVATNTGELFF	TGTGCCAGTACCCCGCAGGTGGCGACGAACACCGGGGAGCTGTTTTTT